The rows below give T cell receptor beta chains drawn from one sample of a study of cytomegalovirus exposure and HLA in healthy donors. This table comes from immunoSEQ multiplex PCR, and its TCRdb copy is limited to in-frame clones, with some not included. The sample has under 140,000 clones, over 65% seen once. The specimen sequenced was PBMCs. These receptors all come from a man in his thirties or forties in good health and CMV-seropositive. The CDR3 runs from the conserved cysteine through the conserved F or W. The D gene is left open where the match is weak. Clone size appears in some rows only: once, few, many, or a class for an expanded clone.

j_call: TRBJ2-1
d_call: .
v_call: TRBV4-3
clone_size: .
cdr3_nt: TGCGCCAGCAGCCAAGATAGAGAACGCGAGCAGTTCTTC
cdr3_aa: CASSQDREREQFF

j_call: TRBJ2-1
d_call: .
v_call: TRBV6-6
clone_size: once
cdr3_nt: TGTGCCAGCAGCTCCACGAGCGGTTACAATGAGCAGTTCTTC
cdr3_aa: CASSSTSGYNEQFF

j_call: TRBJ2-2
d_call: .
v_call: TRBV18
clone_size: .
cdr3_nt: TGTGCCAGCTCACTCAGAGGACATCCGAACACCGGGGAGCTGTTTTTT
cdr3_aa: CASSLRGHPNTGELFF

j_call: TRBJ1-5
d_call: TRBD1
v_call: TRBV19
clone_size: .
cdr3_nt: TGTGCCAGTAGTACCGACAGGGGGAATCAGCCCCAGCATTTT
cdr3_aa: CASSTDRGNQPQHF

j_call: TRBJ2-2
d_call: .
v_call: TRBV4-3
clone_size: .
cdr3_nt: TGCGCCAGCAGCCAACTGACAGACGGCGGGGAGCTGTTTTTT
cdr3_aa: CASSQLTDGGELFF

j_call: TRBJ2-3
d_call: TRBD2
v_call: TRBV9
clone_size: .
cdr3_nt: TGTGCCAGCAGCCCCCCAAAGCGGGGGGTTCCAAGCAGGACAGATACGCAGTATTTT
cdr3_aa: CASSPPKRGVPSRTDTQYF

j_call: TRBJ2-7
d_call: .
v_call: TRBV7-9
clone_size: .
cdr3_nt: TGTGCCAGCAGTTACACCACCCTCTACGAGCAGTACTTC
cdr3_aa: CASSYTTLYEQYF

j_call: TRBJ2-5
d_call: .
v_call: TRBV6-6
clone_size: .
cdr3_nt: TGTGCCAGCAGTTACCCCCGTGAGTTGGCCCAGTACTTC
cdr3_aa: CASSYPRELAQYF

j_call: TRBJ2-1
d_call: TRBD2
v_call: TRBV11-3
clone_size: .
cdr3_nt: TGTGCCAGCAGCTTAGGCGCGGGGGGCCTCTACAATGAGCAGTTCTTC
cdr3_aa: CASSLGAGGLYNEQFF

j_call: TRBJ2-1
d_call: .
v_call: TRBV7-2
clone_size: once
cdr3_nt: TGTGCCAGCAGCCTCGGGACTTACAATGAGCAGTTCTTC
cdr3_aa: CASSLGTYNEQFF

j_call: TRBJ2-5
d_call: .
v_call: TRBV7-2
clone_size: .
cdr3_nt: TGTGCCAGCAGAGGGTTAGCGGCGGCCGGGGCCCAGTACTTC
cdr3_aa: CASRGLAAAGAQYF

j_call: TRBJ1-1
d_call: .
v_call: TRBV28
clone_size: .
cdr3_nt: TGTGCGGGCGGGGAGAACACTGAAGCTTTCTTT
cdr3_aa: CAGGENTEAFF

j_call: TRBJ2-5
d_call: TRBD2
v_call: TRBV2
clone_size: .
cdr3_nt: TGTGCCAGCAGAAACCTTTTAGCGGGGGGTTCAGAGACCCAGTACTTC
cdr3_aa: CASRNLLAGGSETQYF

j_call: TRBJ2-1
d_call: TRBD2
v_call: TRBV6-5
clone_size: .
cdr3_nt: TGTGCCAGCAGTTACGAGCGGGGAGTTTACAATGAGCAGTTCTTC
cdr3_aa: CASSYERGVYNEQFF

j_call: TRBJ1-1
d_call: TRBD1
v_call: TRBV4-3
clone_size: .
cdr3_nt: TGCGCCAGCAGCCAAGCAGGGGGTGGGACCACTGAAGCTTTCTTT
cdr3_aa: CASSQAGGGTTEAFF

j_call: TRBJ2-1
d_call: TRBD2
v_call: TRBV9
clone_size: .
cdr3_nt: TGTGCCAGCAGCGCTCTAGCGGGGAGTGTGGATGAGCAGTTCTTC
cdr3_aa: CASSALAGSVDEQFF

j_call: TRBJ1-2
d_call: TRBD1
v_call: TRBV7-3
clone_size: .
cdr3_nt: TGTGCCAGCAGCCTGGGACAGGGGCAAGAGGGCTACACCTTC
cdr3_aa: CASSLGQGQEGYTF

j_call: TRBJ1-1
d_call: TRBD1
v_call: TRBV2
clone_size: .
cdr3_nt: TGTGCCAGCAGTGAAGCAAAATCGACAGGGCGTACTGAAGCTTTCTTT
cdr3_aa: CASSEAKSTGRTEAFF

j_call: TRBJ2-1
d_call: TRBD1
v_call: TRBV7-9
clone_size: .
cdr3_nt: TGTGCCAGCAGCTCTACAGGGGGTCGGGTAGTTAATGAGCAGTTCTTC
cdr3_aa: CASSSTGGRVVNEQFF

j_call: TRBJ1-4
d_call: TRBD1
v_call: TRBV10-3
clone_size: .
cdr3_nt: TGTGCCATCAGTGCGGGACAGGGAAGCGAAAAACTGTTTTTT
cdr3_aa: CAISAGQGSEKLFF

j_call: TRBJ2-7
d_call: .
v_call: TRBV6-1
clone_size: .
cdr3_nt: TGTGCCAGCAGAGGACGGACTACCTCCTACGAGCAGTACTTC
cdr3_aa: CASRGRTTSYEQYF

j_call: TRBJ2-5
d_call: TRBD1
v_call: TRBV28
clone_size: once
cdr3_nt: TGTGCCAGCAGTTCACTAGGGACAGCCCAAGAGACCCAGTACTTC
cdr3_aa: CASSSLGTAQETQYF

j_call: TRBJ2-1
d_call: .
v_call: TRBV9
clone_size: .
cdr3_nt: TGTGCCAGCAGCGTAGGGGGCGGCGCGGACAATGAGCAGTTCTTC
cdr3_aa: CASSVGGGADNEQFF

j_call: TRBJ2-1
d_call: TRBD2
v_call: TRBV6-6
clone_size: .
cdr3_nt: TGTGCCAGCAGGGCGGGGGGCAGGTCCCTTTACAATGAGCAGTTCTTC
cdr3_aa: CASRAGGRSLYNEQFF

j_call: TRBJ2-1
d_call: .
v_call: TRBV18
clone_size: .
cdr3_nt: TGTGCCAGCTCACCAGGAGCCCCCAATGAGCAGTTCTTC
cdr3_aa: CASSPGAPNEQFF

j_call: TRBJ2-1
d_call: .
v_call: TRBV18
clone_size: once
cdr3_nt: TGTGCCAGCTCACCACCTCCTAGAGGGCATGAGCAGTTCTTC
cdr3_aa: CASSPPPRGHEQFF

j_call: TRBJ2-5
d_call: .
v_call: TRBV28
clone_size: once
cdr3_nt: TGTGCCAGCAGGGACCGGGGACACCGCCTGGGTGAGCAGTACTTC
cdr3_aa: CASRDRGHRLGEQYF

j_call: TRBJ2-2
d_call: TRBD2
v_call: TRBV29-1
clone_size: .
cdr3_nt: TGCAGCGCTCGAAAGACTAGCGGGGTCGGCGGGGAGCTGTTTTTT
cdr3_aa: CSARKTSGVGGELFF

j_call: TRBJ2-3
d_call: .
v_call: TRBV5-1
clone_size: .
cdr3_nt: TGCGCCAGCCTCCCCGGGTCCCACTTCACAGATACGCAGTATTTT
cdr3_aa: CASLPGSHFTDTQYF

j_call: TRBJ1-1
d_call: .
v_call: TRBV4-1
clone_size: .
cdr3_nt: TGCGCCAGCAGCCATATGAACACTGAAGCTTTCTTT
cdr3_aa: CASSHMNTEAFF

j_call: TRBJ2-7
d_call: .
v_call: TRBV6-5
clone_size: .
cdr3_nt: TGTGCCAGCAGTGCCCCCAGGGGGGTTGGAGAGCAGTACTTC
cdr3_aa: CASSAPRGVGEQYF

j_call: TRBJ1-2
d_call: .
v_call: TRBV9
clone_size: .
cdr3_nt: TGTGCCAGCAGCGTAACAGGGTCGGCCTATGGCTACACCTTC
cdr3_aa: CASSVTGSAYGYTF

j_call: TRBJ2-1
d_call: .
v_call: TRBV15
clone_size: .
cdr3_nt: TGTGCCACCAGCAGCTCCCACGTCGGGGGGCGTAGCTCCTACAATGAGCAGTTCTTC
cdr3_aa: CATSSSHVGGRSSYNEQFF

j_call: TRBJ2-1
d_call: TRBD2
v_call: TRBV10-3
clone_size: few
cdr3_nt: TGTGCCATCACCGTCGGACTAGCGGGGAGCAATGAGCAGTTCTTC
cdr3_aa: CAITVGLAGSNEQFF

j_call: TRBJ1-1
d_call: .
v_call: TRBV30
clone_size: .
cdr3_nt: TGTGCCTGGAGTGTAGTTAGGAACACTGAAGCTTTCTTT
cdr3_aa: CAWSVVRNTEAFF

j_call: TRBJ2-7
d_call: TRBD1
v_call: TRBV15
clone_size: .
cdr3_nt: TGTGCCACCAGCAGAATCCGACAGGGCCACGAGCAGTACTTC
cdr3_aa: CATSRIRQGHEQYF

j_call: TRBJ1-5
d_call: .
v_call: TRBV2
clone_size: .
cdr3_nt: TGTGCCAGCAGTGACCCCCGGCAGACAGGCAATCAGCCCCAGCATTTT
cdr3_aa: CASSDPRQTGNQPQHF

j_call: TRBJ2-1
d_call: TRBD2
v_call: TRBV6-6
clone_size: .
cdr3_nt: TGTGCCAGCACCATTAGCGGGGGATACAATGAGCAGTTCTTC
cdr3_aa: CASTISGGYNEQFF

j_call: TRBJ2-4
d_call: TRBD2
v_call: TRBV11-2
clone_size: .
cdr3_nt: TGTGCCAGCAGCTTGGGAGGGGAGAGGGGTTGTCAGTACTTC
cdr3_aa: CASSLGGERGCQYF

j_call: TRBJ1-1
d_call: .
v_call: TRBV4-2
clone_size: .
cdr3_nt: TGTGCCAGCAGCCAATTCATGGGGGGTACTGAAGCTTTCTTT
cdr3_aa: CASSQFMGGTEAFF

j_call: TRBJ2-2
d_call: .
v_call: TRBV10-2
clone_size: few
cdr3_nt: TGCGCCACCAAAACCACAACCCGGGACATCTTACAGGGAAACACCGGGGAGCTGTTTTTT
cdr3_aa: CATKTTTRDILQGNTGELFF

j_call: TRBJ2-7
d_call: TRBD1
v_call: TRBV6-5
clone_size: few
cdr3_nt: TGTGCCAGCAGTTACGTCGGACAGGGGGCTAACGAGCAGTACTTC
cdr3_aa: CASSYVGQGANEQYF

j_call: TRBJ2-5
d_call: TRBD1
v_call: TRBV7-9
clone_size: .
cdr3_nt: TGTGCCAGCAGCTTTGTTATGCGGACAGGGGATTCAGAGACCCAGTACTTC
cdr3_aa: CASSFVMRTGDSETQYF

j_call: TRBJ2-2
d_call: TRBD2
v_call: TRBV7-3
clone_size: .
cdr3_nt: TGTGCCAGCAGCCCAGGACTAGCGGGAGACACCGGGGAGCTGTTTTTT
cdr3_aa: CASSPGLAGDTGELFF

j_call: TRBJ1-5
d_call: .
v_call: TRBV2
clone_size: .
cdr3_nt: TGTGCCAGCAGTTCGGACAGCCACAATCAGCCCCAGCATTTT
cdr3_aa: CASSSDSHNQPQHF

j_call: TRBJ1-2
d_call: .
v_call: TRBV30
clone_size: .
cdr3_nt: TGTGCCTGGAGTACGCGAGGTAACTATGGCTACACCTTC
cdr3_aa: CAWSTRGNYGYTF

j_call: TRBJ2-5
d_call: .
v_call: TRBV2
clone_size: .
cdr3_nt: TGTGCCAGCAAGGACAGGGAGGGAGAGACCCAGTACTTC
cdr3_aa: CASKDREGETQYF

j_call: TRBJ1-4
d_call: TRBD1
v_call: TRBV5-1
clone_size: .
cdr3_nt: TGCGCCAGCAGCCGAGACAGGGGTGACGAAAAACTGTTTTTT
cdr3_aa: CASSRDRGDEKLFF

j_call: TRBJ2-7
d_call: .
v_call: TRBV4-2
clone_size: few
cdr3_nt: TGTGCCAGCAGCCAAGACATTCGGAGCTCCTACGAGCAGTACTTC
cdr3_aa: CASSQDIRSSYEQYF

j_call: TRBJ2-1
d_call: TRBD2
v_call: TRBV11-2
clone_size: .
cdr3_nt: TGTGCCAGCAGCCAGGGACTAGCGGGGAACTCCTACAATGAGCAGTTCTTC
cdr3_aa: CASSQGLAGNSYNEQFF

j_call: TRBJ1-3
d_call: .
v_call: TRBV28
clone_size: .
cdr3_nt: TGTGCCAGCAGAGCGACAGGCTCTGGAAACACCATATATTTT
cdr3_aa: CASRATGSGNTIYF